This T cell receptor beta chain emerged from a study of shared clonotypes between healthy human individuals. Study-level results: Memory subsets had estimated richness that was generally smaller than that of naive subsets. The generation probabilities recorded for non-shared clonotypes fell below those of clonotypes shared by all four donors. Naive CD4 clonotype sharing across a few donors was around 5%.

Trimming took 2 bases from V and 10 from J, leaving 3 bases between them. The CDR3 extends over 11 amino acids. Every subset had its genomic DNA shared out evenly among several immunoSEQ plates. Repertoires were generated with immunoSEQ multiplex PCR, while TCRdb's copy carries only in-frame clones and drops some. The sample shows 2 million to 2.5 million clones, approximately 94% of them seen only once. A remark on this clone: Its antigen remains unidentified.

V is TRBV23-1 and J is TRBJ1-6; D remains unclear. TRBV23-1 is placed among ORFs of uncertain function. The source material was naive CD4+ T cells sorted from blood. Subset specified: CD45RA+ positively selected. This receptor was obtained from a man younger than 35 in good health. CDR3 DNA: TGCGCCAGCAGTCAAAGGTCACCCCTCCACTTT. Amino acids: CASSQRSPLHF.